Below, one T cell receptor (beta chain) is given with its context. The antigen remains unidentified. The sample originates from a study of shared clonotypes between healthy human individuals. Study-wide context: Researchers assigned three CD4 naive, three CD4 memory, two CD8 naive and one CD8 memory plate to each donor.

V shed 3 bases, J shed 1 base, and the junction held 10 bases outside the gene matches. The CDR3 consists of 18 residues. Germline CDR1 is SEHNR and CDR2 is FQNEAQ (reference sequence). Terminally differentiated effector memory CD45RA+ cells were excluded by CCR7 positive selection of CD45RO-negative cells. Findings of the study overall: Rarefaction showed sorted-subset sequencing was incomplete despite large depth. Richness estimates generally favored naive over memory subsets.

Authors' analysis steps: ImmunoSEQ only sent back junction sequences with no quality scores, so filtering was done differently. Sequencing used immunoSEQ multiplex PCR; TCRdb keeps in-frame clones, though not all of them. The V and J calls and clone size come from that table; D and trimming were worked out from the DNA. The sample consists of over 2,000,000 clones, approximately 92% of them appearing once. The receptor comes from a man aged 18 to 30 in good health. Some clones in this sample may be carry-over from other donors' samples. The chain links TRBV7-9 to TRBJ2-3; 10 nucleotides line up with TRBD2. The sample was naive CD8+ T cells from PBMCs. CDR3 in amino acids: CASSFGLAGVGGTDTQYF. CDR3 sequence (DNA): TGTGCCAGCAGCTTTGGGCTAGCGGGAGTGGGGGGCACAGATACGCAGTATTTT.